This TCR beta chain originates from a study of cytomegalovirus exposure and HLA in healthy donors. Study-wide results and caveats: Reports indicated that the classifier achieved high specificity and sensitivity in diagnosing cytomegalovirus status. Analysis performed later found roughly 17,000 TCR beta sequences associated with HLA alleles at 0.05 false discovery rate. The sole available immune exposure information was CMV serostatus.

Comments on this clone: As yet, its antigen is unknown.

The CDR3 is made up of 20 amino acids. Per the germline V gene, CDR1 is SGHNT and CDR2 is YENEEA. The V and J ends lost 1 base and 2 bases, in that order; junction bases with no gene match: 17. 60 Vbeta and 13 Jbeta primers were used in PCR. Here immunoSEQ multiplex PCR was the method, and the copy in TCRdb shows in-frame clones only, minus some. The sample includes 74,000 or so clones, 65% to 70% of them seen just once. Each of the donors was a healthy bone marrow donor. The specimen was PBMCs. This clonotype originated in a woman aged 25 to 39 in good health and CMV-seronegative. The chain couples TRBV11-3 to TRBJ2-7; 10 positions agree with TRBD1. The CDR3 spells CASSLAGSGQGPVRAYEQYF. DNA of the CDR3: TGTGCCAGCAGCTTAGCGGGATCGGGACAGGGGCCAGTTAGAGCCTACGAGCAGTACTTC.